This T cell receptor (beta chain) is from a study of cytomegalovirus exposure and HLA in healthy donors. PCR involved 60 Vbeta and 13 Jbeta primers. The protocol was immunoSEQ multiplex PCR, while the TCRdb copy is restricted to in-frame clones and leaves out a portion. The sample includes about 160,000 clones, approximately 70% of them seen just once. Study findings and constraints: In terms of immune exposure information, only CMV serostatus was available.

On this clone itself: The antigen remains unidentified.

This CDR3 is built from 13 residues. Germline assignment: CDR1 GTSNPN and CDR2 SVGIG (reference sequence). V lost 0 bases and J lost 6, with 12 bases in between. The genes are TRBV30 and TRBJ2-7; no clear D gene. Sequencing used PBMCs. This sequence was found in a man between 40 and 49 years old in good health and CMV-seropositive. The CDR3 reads CAWSVQPDTEQYF. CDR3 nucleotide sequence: TGTGCCTGGAGTGTACAACCAGATACCGAGCAGTACTTC.